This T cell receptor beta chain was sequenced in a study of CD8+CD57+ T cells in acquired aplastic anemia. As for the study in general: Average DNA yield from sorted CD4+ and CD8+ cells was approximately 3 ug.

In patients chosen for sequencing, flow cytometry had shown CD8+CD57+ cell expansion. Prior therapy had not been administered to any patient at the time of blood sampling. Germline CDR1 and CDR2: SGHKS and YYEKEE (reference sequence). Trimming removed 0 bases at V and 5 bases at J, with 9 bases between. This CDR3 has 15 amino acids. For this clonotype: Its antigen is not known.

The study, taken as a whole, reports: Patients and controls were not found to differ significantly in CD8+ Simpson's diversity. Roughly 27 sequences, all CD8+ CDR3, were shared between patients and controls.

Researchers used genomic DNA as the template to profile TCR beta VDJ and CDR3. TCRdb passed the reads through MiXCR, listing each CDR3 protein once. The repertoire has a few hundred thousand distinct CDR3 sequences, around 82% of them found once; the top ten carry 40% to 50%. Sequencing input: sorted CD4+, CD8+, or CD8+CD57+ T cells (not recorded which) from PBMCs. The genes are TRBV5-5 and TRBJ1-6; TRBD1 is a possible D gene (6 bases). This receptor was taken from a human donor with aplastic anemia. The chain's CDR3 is CASSLDRVDNSPLHF. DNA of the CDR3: TGTGCCAGCAGCTTGGACAGGGTGGATAATTCACCCCTCCACTTT.